Each of the 2 T cell receptor beta chains below was sequenced from the same sample in a study of CD8+ T cells in alopecia areata. Peripheral blood and lesional scalp punch biopsies were taken from alopecia areata patients. RNA, once extracted, was reverse transcribed into cDNA for use as the sequencing template. The data were produced by immunoSEQ multiplex PCR, yet TCRdb's version contains in-frame clones alone and is incomplete. Among some 16,000 clones, more than 50% were seen once, and the ten largest hold 12%. The material sequenced was skin. These TCRs come from a human donor with alopecia areata.

The CDR3 sequence is CASSHLGELFF. As DNA, the CDR3 is TGTGCCAGCAGCCATCTCGGGGAGCTGTTTTTT. V usage is TRBV11-1 and J usage is TRBJ2-2; no clear D. Deletions cut 5 bases from V and 7 bases from J, with 5 bases between. Per the germline V gene, CDR1 is SGHAT and CDR2 is FQDESV (reference sequence). This CDR3 has 11 amino acids.

The V and J genes are TRBV28 and TRBJ2-3, with D uncertain. V was cut by 4 bases and J by 11 bases, with 25 bases left in between. Germline CDR1 MDHEN, CDR2 SYDVKM. This CDR3 has 16 residues. CDR3 amino acids: CASSSLYWVKSPGQYF. The CDR3 DNA reads as TGTGCCAGCAGTTCACTTTATTGGGTCAAATCACCGGGGCAGTATTTT.